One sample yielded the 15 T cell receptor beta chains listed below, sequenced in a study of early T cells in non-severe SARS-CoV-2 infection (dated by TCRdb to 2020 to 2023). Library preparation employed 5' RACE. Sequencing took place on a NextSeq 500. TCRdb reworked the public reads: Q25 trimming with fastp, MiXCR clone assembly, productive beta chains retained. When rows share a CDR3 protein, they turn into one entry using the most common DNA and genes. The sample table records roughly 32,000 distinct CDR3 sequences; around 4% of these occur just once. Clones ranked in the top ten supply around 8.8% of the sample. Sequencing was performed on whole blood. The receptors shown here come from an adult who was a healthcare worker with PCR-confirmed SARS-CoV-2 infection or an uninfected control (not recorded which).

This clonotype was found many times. The CDR3 is CASSKNFRSPGGEQYF. DNA of the CDR3: TGTGCCAGCAGCAAGAATTTCAGGAGTCCGGGCGGAGAGCAGTACTTC. The rearrangement uses TRBV7-2 and TRBJ2-7; D not resolved. This CDR3 has 16 amino acids. Trimming left V 5 bases short and J 7 bases short, with 24 bases between. Germline V CDR1 and CDR2: SGHTA, FQGNSA.

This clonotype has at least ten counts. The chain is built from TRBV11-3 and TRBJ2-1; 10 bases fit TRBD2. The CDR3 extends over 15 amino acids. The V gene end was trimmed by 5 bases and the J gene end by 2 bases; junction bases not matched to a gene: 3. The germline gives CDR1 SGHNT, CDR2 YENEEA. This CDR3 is CASSIAGGPYNEQFF. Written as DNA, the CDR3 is TGTGCCAGCAGCATAGCGGGAGGACCCTACAATGAGCAGTTCTTC.

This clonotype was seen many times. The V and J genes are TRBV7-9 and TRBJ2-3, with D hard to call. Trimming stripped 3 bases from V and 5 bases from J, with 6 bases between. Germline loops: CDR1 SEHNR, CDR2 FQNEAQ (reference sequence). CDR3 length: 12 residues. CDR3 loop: CASSLTQDTQYF. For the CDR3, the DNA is TGTGCCAGCAGCTTGACTCAAGATACGCAGTATTTT.

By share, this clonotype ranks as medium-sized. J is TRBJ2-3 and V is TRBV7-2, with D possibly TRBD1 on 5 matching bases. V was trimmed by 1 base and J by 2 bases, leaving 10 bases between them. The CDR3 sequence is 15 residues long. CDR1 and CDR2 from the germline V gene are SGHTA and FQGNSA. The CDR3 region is CASSLVDSYTDTQYF. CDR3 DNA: TGTGCCAGCAGCTTAGTAGACAGTTACACAGATACGCAGTATTTT.

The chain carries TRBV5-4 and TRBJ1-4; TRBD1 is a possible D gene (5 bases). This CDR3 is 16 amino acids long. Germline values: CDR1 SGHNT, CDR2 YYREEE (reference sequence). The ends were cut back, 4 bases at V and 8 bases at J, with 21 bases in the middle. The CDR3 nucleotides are TGTGCCAGCAGCCCGGAGGTGGGGACGGGTGGAGAAAAACTGTTTTTT. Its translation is CASSPEVGTGGEKLFF.

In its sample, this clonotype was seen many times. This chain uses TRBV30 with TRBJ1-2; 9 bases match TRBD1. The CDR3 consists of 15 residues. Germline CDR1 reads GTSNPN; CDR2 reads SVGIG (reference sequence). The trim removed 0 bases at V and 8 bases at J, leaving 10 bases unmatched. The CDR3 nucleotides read TGTGCCTGGAGTGTACGGGACAGGGTGTCTCGAGGCTACACCTTC. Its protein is CAWSVRDRVSRGYTF.

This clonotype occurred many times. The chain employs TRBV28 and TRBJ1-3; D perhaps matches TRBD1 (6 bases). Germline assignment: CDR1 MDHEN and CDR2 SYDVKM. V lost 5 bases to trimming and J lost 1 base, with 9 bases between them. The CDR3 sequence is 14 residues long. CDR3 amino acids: CASSLTGSGNTIYF. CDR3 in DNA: TGTGCCAGCAGTCTAACAGGGTCTGGAAACACCATATATTTT.

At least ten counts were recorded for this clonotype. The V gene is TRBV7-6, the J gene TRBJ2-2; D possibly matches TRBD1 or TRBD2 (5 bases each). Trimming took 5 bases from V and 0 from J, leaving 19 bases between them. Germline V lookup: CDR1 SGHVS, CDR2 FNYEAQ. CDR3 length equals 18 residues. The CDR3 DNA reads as TGTGCCAGCAGCCCCTCCCGGGGACGCCCTGCGAACACCGGGGAGCTGTTTTTT. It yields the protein CASSPSRGRPANTGELFF.

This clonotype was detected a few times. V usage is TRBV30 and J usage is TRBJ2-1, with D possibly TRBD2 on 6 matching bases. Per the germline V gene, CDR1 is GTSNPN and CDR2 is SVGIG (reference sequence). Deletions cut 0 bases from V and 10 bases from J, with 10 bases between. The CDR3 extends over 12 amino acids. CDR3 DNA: TGTGCCTGGAGTGTAACTCTAGCGGAGCAGTTCTTC. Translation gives CAWSVTLAEQFF.

The DNA for the CDR3 is TGCGCCAGCAGCTTGGTTCAGGGACTGAGCACTGAAGCTTTCTTT. Translated: CASSLVQGLSTEAFF. The chain has TRBV5-1 and TRBJ1-1; the D gene is possibly TRBD1 (5 bases). The CDR3 covers 15 residues. The V end lost 0 bases, the J end lost 4 bases, and 13 bases lay between the germline ends. Germline CDR1 and CDR2: SGHRS and YFSETQ.

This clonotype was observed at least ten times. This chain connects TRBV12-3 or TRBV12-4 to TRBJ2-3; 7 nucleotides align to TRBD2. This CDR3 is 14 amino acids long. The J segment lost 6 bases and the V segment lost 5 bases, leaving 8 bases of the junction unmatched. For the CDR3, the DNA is TGTGCCAGCAGTCTAGGACTAGTGAGGGATACGCAGTATTTT. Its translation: CASSLGLVRDTQYF.

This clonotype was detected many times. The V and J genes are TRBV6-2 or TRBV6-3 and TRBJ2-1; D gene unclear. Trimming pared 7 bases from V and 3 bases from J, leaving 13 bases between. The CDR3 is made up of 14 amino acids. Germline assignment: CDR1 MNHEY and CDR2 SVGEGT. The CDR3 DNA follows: TGTGCCAGCACGGGTGGGCTTCACTACAATGAGCAGTTCTTC. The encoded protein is CASTGGLHYNEQFF.

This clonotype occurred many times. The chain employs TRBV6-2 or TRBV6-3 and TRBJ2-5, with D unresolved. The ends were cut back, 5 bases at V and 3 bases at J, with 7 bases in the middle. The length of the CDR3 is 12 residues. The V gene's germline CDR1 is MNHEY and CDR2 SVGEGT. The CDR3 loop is CASSVSEETQYF. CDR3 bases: TGTGCCAGCAGTGTCAGTGAAGAGACCCAGTACTTC.

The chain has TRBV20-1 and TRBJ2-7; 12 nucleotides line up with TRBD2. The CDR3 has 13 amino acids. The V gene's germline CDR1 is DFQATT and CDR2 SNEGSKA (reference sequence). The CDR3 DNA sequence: TGCAGCACTAGACTAGCGGGAGTCTACGAGCAGTACTTC. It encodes CSTRLAGVYEQYF.

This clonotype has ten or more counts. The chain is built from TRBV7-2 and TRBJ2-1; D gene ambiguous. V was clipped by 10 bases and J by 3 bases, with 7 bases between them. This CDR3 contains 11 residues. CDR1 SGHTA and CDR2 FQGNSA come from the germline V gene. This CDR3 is CANRIYNEQFF. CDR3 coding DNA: TGTGCCAACCGGATCTACAATGAGCAGTTCTTC.